This T cell receptor beta chain emerged from a study of cytomegalovirus exposure and HLA in healthy donors. Study observations and caveats: Reports showed the classifier diagnosing cytomegalovirus status with high specificity and sensitivity. With later analysis, a missense DCLRE1C variant became linked to TCR beta V- and J-gene trimming. It was reported that TCR beta sequences correctly inferred the HLA-A and HLA-B alleles for most subjects. Later analysis identified about 18,000 TCR beta sequences associated with HLA alleles, using a false discovery rate threshold of 0.05.

In regard to this clone: The target antigen is unknown.

Amplification used 60 Vbeta primers and 13 Jbeta primers. Some clones are missing from TCRdb's copy, which holds only in-frame ones; the method was immunoSEQ multiplex PCR. The table records approximately 200,000 clones, around 75% of them present only once. Germline V gene sequence: CDR1 MDHEN, CDR2 SYDVKM. The CDR3 is made up of 15 amino acids. Trimming took 6 bases from V and 4 from J, leaving 16 bases between them. The chain couples TRBV28 to TRBJ2-1; D call uncertain. The source of this sequence is a woman aged 30 to 39 in good health and CMV-seropositive. The specimen sequenced was PBMCs. Here the CDR3 DNA reads TGTGCCAGCAGGTCTCGACTGGGTCGGTACAATGAGCAGTTCTTC. It codes for CASRSRLGRYNEQFF.